This T cell receptor beta chain was recovered during a study of blood T cell repertoires in COVID-19. About the research overall: The cDNA or gDNA used as material had been derived from T cells, B-cell-depleted T cells, or PBMCs.

This clone was observed once. Germline V gene lookup returns CDR1 SGHRS and CDR2 YFSETQ. CDR3 size: 17 residues. Trimming cost V 4 bases and J 1 base; bases outside gene matches: 10. Assay used: immunoSEQ multiplex PCR; TCRdb lists only in-frame clones, some missing. The table shows 200,000 to 250,000 clones, with 70% to 85% occurring only once. Resolution of symptoms, clearance, or two negative PCRs was present in recovered Cohort 3 donors. This TCR was recovered from a man in his 60s who had recovered from COVID-19. The chain is built from TRBV5-1 and TRBJ1-1, with 10 nucleotides matching TRBD1. Sequences were obtained from PBMCs or T cells enriched from blood (not recorded which). DNA for the CDR3: TGCGCCAGCAGCGGGACAGGGGCCAATAAGCCGAACACTGAAGCTTTCTTT. Translated: CASSGTGANKPNTEAFF. Using reference TRBV5-1 and TRBJ1-1 for the parts outside the CDR3, the full variable domain is KAGVTQTPRYLIKTRGQQVTLSCSPISGHRSVSWYQQTPGQGLQFLFEYFSETQRNKGNFPGRFSGRQFSNSRSEMNVSTLELGDSALYLCASSGTGANKPNTEAFFGQGTRLTVV.